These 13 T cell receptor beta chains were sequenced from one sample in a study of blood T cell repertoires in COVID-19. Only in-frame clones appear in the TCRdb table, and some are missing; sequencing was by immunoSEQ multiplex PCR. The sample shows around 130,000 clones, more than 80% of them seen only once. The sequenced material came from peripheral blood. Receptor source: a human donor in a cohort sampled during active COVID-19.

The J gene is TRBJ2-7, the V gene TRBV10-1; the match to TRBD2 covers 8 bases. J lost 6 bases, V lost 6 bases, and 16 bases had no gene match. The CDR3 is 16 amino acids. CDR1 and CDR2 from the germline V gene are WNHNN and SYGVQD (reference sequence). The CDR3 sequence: CASSAGSVREAPEQYV. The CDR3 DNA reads TGCGCCAGCAGCGCCGGGTCGGTGCGGGAGGCCCCCGAGCAGTACGTC.

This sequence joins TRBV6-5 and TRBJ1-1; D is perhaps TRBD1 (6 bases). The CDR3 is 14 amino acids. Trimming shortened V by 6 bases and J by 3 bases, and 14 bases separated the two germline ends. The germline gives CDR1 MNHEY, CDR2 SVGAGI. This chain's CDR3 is CASRRRGFDTEAFF. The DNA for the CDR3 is TGTGCCAGCAGACGCAGGGGCTTTGACACTGAAGCTTTCTTT.

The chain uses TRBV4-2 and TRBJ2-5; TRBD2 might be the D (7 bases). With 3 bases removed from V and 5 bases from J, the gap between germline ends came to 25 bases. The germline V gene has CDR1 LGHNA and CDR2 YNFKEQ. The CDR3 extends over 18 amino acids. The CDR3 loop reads CASSHALGGAGARETQYF. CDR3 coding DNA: TGTGCCAGCAGCCACGCCCTAGGGGGGGCGGGAGCACGGGAGACCCAGTACTTC.

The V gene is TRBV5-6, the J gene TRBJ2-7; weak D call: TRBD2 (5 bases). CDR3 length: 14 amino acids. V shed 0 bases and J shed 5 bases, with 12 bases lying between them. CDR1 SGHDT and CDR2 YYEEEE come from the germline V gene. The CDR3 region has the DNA TGTGCCAGCAGCTTGGCGGGGATGGGGAACGAGCAGTACTTC. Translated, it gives CASSLAGMGNEQYF.

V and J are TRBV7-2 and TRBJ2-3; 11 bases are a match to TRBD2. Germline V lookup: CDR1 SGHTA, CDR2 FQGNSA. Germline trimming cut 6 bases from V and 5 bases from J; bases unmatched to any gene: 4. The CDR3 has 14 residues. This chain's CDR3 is CASRASGGRDTQYF. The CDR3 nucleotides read TGTGCCAGCAGGGCTAGCGGGGGGAGAGATACGCAGTATTTT. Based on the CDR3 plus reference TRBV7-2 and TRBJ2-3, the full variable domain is GAGVSQSPSNKVTEKGKDVELRCDPISGHTALYWYRQSLGQGLEFLIYFQGNSAPDKSGLPSDRFSAERTGGSVSTLTIQRTQQEDSAVYLCASRASGGRDTQYFGPGTRLTVL.

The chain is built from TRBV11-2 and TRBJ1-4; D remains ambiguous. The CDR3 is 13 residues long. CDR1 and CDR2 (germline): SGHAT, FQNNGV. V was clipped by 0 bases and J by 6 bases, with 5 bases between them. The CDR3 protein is CASSLDHYEKLFF. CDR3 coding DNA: TGTGCCAGCAGCTTAGATCATTATGAAAAACTGTTTTTT.

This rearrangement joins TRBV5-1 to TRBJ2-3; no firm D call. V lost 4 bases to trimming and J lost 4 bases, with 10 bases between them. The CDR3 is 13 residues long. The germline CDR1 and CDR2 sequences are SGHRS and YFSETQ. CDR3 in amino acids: CASSRTRSDTQYF. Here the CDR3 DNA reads TGCGCCAGCAGCCGTACGCGATCAGATACGCAGTATTTT.

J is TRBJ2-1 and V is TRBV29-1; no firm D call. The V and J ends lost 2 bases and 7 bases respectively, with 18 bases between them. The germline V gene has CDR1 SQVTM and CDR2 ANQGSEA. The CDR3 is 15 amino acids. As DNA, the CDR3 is TGCAGCGTTGAATATCCCTTAAGGTCGGGTAATGAGCAGTTCTTC. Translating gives CSVEYPLRSGNEQFF.

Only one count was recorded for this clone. The CDR3 protein is CASSFQGTGYTF. The CDR3 nucleotides read TGTGCCAGCAGCTTCCAGGGTACGGGCTACACCTTC. The chain carries TRBV5-8 and TRBJ1-2; possible D gene TRBD1, 5 bases. Germline V lookup: CDR1 SGHTS, CDR2 YDEGEE. Between the trimmed V and J ends, which lost 2 bases and 8 bases, there was a span of 10 bases. This CDR3 is built from 12 residues.

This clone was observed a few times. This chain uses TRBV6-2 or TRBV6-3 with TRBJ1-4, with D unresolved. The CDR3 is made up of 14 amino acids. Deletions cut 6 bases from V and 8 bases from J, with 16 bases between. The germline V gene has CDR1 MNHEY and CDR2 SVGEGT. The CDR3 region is CASSETSTGEKLFF. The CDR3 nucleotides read TGTGCCAGCAGCGAAACATCAACGGGAGAAAAACTGTTTTTT.

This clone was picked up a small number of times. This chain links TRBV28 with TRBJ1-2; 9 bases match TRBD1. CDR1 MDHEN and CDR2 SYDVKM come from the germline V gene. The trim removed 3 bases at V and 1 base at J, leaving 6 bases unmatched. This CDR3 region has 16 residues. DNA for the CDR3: TGTGCCAGCAGTTTTTCCGGACAGGGGAATAACTATGGCTACACCTTC. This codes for CASSFSGQGNNYGYTF.

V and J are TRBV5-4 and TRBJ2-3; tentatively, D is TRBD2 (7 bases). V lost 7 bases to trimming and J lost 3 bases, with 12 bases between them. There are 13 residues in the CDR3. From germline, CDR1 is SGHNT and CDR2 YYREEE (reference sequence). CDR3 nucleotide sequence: TGTGCCAGCCTGGGGGGGCCGACAGATACGCAGTATTTT. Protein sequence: CASLGGPTDTQYF. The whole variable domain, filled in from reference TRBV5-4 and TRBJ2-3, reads ETGVTQSPTHLIKTRGQQVTLRCSSQSGHNTVSWYQQALGQGPQFIFQYYREEENGRGNFPPRFSGLQFPNYSSELNVNALELDDSALYLCASLGGPTDTQYFGPGTRLTVL.

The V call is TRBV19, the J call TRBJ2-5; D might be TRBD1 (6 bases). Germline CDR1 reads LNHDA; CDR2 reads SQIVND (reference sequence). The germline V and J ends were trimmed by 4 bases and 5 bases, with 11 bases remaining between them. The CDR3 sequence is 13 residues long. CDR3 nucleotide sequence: TGTGCCAGTAGTAAACAGGGATCTGAGACCCAGTACTTC. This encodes CASSKQGSETQYF.